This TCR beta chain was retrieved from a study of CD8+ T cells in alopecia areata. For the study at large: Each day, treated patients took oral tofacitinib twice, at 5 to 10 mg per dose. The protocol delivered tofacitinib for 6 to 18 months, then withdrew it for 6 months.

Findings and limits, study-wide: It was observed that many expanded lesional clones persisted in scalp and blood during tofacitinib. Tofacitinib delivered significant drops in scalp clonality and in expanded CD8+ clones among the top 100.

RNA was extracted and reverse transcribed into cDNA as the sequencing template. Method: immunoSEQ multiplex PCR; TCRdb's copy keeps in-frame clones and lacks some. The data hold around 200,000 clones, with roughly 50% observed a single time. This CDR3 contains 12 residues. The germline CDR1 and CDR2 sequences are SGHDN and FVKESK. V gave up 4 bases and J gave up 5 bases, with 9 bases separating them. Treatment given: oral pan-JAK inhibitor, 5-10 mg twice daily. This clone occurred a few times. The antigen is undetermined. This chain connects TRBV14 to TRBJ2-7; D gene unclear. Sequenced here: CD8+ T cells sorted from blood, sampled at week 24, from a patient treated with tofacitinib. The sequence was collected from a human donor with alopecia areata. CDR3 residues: CASSRIPNEQYF. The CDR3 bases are TGTGCCAGCAGCCGTATACCGAACGAGCAGTACTTC.